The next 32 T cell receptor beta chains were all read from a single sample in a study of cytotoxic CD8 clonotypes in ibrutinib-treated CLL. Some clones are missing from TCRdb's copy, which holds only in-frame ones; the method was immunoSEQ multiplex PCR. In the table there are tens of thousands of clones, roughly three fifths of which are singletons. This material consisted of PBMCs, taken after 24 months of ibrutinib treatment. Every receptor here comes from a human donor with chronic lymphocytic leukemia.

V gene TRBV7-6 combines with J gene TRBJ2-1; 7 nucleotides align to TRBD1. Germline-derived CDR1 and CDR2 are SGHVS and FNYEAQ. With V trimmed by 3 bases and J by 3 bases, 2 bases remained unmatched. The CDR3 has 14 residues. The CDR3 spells CASSLWDSYNEQFF. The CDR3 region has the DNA TGTGCCAGCAGCTTGTGGGACAGCTACAATGAGCAGTTCTTC.

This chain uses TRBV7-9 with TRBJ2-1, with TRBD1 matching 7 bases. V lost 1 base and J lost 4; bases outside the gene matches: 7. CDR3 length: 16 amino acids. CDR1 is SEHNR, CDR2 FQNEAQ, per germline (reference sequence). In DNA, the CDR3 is TGTGCCAGCAGCTTAGAGACAGGGTGGGGGTACAATGAGCAGTTCTTC. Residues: CASSLETGWGYNEQFF.

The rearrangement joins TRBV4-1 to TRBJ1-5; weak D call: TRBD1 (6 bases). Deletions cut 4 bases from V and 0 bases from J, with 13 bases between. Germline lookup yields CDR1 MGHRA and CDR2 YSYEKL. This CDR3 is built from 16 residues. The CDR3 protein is CASSPLDSYSNQPQHF. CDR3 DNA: TGCGCCAGCAGCCCCCTGGACAGTTATAGCAATCAGCCCCAGCATTTT.

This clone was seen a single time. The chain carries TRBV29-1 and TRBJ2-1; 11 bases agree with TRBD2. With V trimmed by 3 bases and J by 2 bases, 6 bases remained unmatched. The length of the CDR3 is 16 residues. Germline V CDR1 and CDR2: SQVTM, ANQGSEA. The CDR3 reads CSVEGSSGGTYNEQFF. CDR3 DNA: TGCAGCGTTGAGGGTTCTAGCGGGGGGACCTACAATGAGCAGTTCTTC.

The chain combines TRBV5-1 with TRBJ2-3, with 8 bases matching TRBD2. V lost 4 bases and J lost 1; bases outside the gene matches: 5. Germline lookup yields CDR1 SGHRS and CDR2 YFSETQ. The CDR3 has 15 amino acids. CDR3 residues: CASSRAGERTDTQYF. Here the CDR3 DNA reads TGCGCCAGCAGCAGAGCGGGGGAGCGCACAGATACGCAGTATTTT.

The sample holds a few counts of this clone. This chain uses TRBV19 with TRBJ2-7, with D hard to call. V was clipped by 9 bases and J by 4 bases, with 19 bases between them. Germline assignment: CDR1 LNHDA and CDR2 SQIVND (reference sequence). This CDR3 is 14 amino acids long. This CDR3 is CASKRGRRSYEQYV. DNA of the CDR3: TGTGCCAGCAAACGCGGCCGACGTTCATACGAGCAGTACGTC.

CDR3 residues: CASSETGGKNIQYF. The CDR3 DNA reads as TGTGCCAGCAGTGAAACGGGCGGCAAAAACATTCAGTACTTC. The chain employs TRBV6-1 and TRBJ2-4; no reliable D call. V dropped 2 bases and J dropped 3 bases, with 8 bases sitting between them. This CDR3 region has 14 residues. Germline CDR1 is MNHNS and CDR2 is SASEGT.

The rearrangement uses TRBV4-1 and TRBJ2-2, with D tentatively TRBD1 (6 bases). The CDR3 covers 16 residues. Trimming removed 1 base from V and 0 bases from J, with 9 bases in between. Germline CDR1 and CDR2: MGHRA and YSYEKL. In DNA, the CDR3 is TGCGCCAGCAGCCAAGCAAGGACAGCGAACACCGGGGAGCTGTTTTTT. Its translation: CASSQARTANTGELFF.

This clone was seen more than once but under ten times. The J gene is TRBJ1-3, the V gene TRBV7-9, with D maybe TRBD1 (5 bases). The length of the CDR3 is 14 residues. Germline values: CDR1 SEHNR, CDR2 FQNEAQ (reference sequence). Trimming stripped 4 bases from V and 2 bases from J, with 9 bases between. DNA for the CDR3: TGTGCCAGCAGCTCCAGGGCTGCTGGAAACACCATATATTTT. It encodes CASSSRAAGNTIYF.

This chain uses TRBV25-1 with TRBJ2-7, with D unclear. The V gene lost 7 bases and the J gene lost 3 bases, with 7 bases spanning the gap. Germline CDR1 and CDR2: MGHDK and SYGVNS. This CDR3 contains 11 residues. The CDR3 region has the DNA TGTGCCAGCACCGGGCTCTACGAGCAGTACTTC. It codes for CASTGLYEQYF.

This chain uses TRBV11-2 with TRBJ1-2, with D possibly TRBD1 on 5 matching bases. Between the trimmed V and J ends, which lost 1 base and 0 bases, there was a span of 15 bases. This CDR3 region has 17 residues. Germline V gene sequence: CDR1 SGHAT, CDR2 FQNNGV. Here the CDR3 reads CASSLVPARGANYGYTF. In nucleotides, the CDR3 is TGTGCCAGCAGCTTAGTCCCCGCGAGGGGAGCTAACTATGGCTACACCTTC.

The chain's CDR3 is CASSLSGTTHNEQFF. The CDR3 nucleotides read TGTGCCAGCAGCTTATCCGGGACAACCCACAATGAGCAGTTCTTC. V and J are TRBV11-3 and TRBJ2-1, with a tentative D call TRBD1 (6 bases). Germline-derived CDR1 and CDR2 are SGHNT and YENEEA. CDR3 length: 15 residues. The germline V and J ends were trimmed by 2 bases and 5 bases, with 13 bases remaining between them.

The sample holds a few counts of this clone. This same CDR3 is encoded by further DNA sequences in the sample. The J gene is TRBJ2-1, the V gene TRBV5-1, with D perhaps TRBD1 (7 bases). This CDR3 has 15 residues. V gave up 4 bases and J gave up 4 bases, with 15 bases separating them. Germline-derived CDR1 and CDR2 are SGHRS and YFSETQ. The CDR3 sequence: CASSLGGTEYNEQFF. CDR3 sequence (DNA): TGCGCCAGCAGCCTAGGAGGGACAGAATACAATGAGCAGTTCTTC. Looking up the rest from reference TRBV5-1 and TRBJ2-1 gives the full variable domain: KAGVTQTPRYLIKTRGQQVTLSCSPISGHRSVSWYQQTPGQGLQFLFEYFSETQRNKGNFPGRFSGRQFSNSRSEMNVSTLELGDSALYLCASSLGGTEYNEQFFGPGTRLTVL.

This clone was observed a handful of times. This chain's CDR3 is CASSPGLAPNEQFF. CDR3 sequence (DNA): TGTGCCAGCAGCCCGGGACTAGCGCCGAATGAGCAGTTCTTC. The rearrangement uses TRBV28 and TRBJ2-1; 10 bases map to TRBD2. The V gene's germline CDR1 is MDHEN and CDR2 SYDVKM. After removal of 6 bases from V and 7 bases from J, the junction contained 6 bases not matched to a gene. The CDR3 is 14 residues long.

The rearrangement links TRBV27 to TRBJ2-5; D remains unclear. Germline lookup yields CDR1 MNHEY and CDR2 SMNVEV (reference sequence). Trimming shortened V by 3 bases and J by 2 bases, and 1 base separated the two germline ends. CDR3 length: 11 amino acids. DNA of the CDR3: TGTGCCAGCAGTTTTCAAGAGACCCAGTACTTC. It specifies CASSFQETQYF.

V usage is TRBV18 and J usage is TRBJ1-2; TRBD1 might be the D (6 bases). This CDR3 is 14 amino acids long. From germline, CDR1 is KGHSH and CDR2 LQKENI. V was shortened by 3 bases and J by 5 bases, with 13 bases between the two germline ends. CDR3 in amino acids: CASSPEGGPYGYTF. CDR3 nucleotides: TGTGCCAGCTCACCGGAAGGGGGGCCGTATGGCTACACCTTC.

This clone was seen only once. CDR3 region: CATSKLAASTDTQYF. Here the CDR3 DNA reads TGTGCCACCAGCAAACTAGCGGCTAGCACAGATACGCAGTATTTT. This chain uses TRBV15 with TRBJ2-3; TRBD2 aligns across 8 bases. The junction had 3 bases not matched to a gene; V was cut back by 4 bases and J by 0 bases. CDR3 size: 15 residues. In germline, CDR1 is LNHNV, CDR2 YYDKDF (reference sequence). Supplemented by reference TRBV15 and TRBJ2-3, the full variable domain reads DAMVIQNPRYQVTQFGKPVTLSCSQTLNHNVMYWYQQKSSQAPKLLFHYYDKDFNNEADTPDNFQSRRPNTSFCFLDIRSPGLGDTAMYLCATSKLAASTDTQYFGPGTRLTVL.

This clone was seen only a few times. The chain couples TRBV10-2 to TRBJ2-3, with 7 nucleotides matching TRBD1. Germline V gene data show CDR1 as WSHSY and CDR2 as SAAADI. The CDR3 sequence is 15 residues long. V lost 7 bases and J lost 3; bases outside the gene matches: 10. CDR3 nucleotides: TGCGCCAGCATACAGGGGATCGGGCTAACAGATACGCAGTATTTT. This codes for CASIQGIGLTDTQYF.

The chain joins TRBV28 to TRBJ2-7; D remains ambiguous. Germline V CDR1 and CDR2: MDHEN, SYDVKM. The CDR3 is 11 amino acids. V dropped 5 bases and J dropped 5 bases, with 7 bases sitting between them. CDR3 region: CASSPLNEQYF. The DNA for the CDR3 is TGTGCCAGCAGTCCACTGAACGAGCAGTACTTC.

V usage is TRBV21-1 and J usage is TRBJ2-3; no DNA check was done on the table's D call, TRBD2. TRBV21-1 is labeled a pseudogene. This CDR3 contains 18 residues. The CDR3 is CASTPGTSGRGGTDTQYF. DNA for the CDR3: TGTGCCAGCACCCCCGGGACTAGCGGGAGGGGGGGCACAGATACGCAGTATTTT.

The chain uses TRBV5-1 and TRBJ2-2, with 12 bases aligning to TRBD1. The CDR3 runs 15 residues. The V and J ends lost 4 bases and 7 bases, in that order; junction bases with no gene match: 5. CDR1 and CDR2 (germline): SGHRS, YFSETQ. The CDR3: CASSQGQGAGGELFF. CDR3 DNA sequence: TGCGCCAGCAGCCAGGGACAGGGGGCCGGCGGGGAGCTGTTTTTT. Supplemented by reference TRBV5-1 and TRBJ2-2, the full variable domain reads KAGVTQTPRYLIKTRGQQVTLSCSPISGHRSVSWYQQTPGQGLQFLFEYFSETQRNKGNFPGRFSGRQFSNSRSEMNVSTLELGDSALYLCASSQGQGAGGELFFGEGSRLTVL.

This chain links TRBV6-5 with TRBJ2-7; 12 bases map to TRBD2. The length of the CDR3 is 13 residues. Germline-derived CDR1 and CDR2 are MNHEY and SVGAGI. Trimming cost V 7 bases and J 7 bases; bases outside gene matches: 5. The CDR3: CASKGLAGSEQYF. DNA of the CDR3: TGTGCCAGCAAGGGACTAGCGGGTAGTGAGCAGTACTTC.

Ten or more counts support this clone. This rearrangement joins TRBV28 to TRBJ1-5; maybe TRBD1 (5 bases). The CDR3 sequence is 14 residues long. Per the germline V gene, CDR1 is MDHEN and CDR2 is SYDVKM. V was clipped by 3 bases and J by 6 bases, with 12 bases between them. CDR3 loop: CASSLGGVVQPQHF. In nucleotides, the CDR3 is TGTGCCAGCAGTTTGGGGGGGGTGGTTCAGCCCCAGCATTTT.

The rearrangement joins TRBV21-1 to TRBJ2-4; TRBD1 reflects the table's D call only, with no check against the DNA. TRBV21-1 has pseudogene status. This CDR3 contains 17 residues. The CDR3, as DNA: TGTGCCAGCAGCAACCGCGACAGGACTTCCATCAAAAACATTCAGTACTTC. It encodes CASSNRDRTSIKNIQYF.

The CDR3 DNA is TGTGCCAGCAGTTTAGGGGGTCCCGGGGAGCTGTTTTTT. Residues: CASSLGGPGELFF. V usage is TRBV27 and J usage is TRBJ2-2, with D perhaps TRBD1 or TRBD2 (5 bases each). Germline V gene data show CDR1 as MNHEY and CDR2 as SMNVEV (reference sequence). V was cut by 2 bases and J by 6 bases, with 7 bases left in between. The CDR3 extends over 13 amino acids.

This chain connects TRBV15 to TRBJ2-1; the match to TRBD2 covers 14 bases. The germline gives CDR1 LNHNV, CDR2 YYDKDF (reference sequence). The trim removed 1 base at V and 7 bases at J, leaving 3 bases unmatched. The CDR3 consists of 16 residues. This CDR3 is CATSRGGLAGVNEQFF. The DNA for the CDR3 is TGTGCCACCAGCAGAGGGGGACTAGCGGGAGTGAATGAGCAGTTCTTC. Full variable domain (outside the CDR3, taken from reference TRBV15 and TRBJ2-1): DAMVIQNPRYQVTQFGKPVTLSCSQTLNHNVMYWYQQKSSQAPKLLFHYYDKDFNNEADTPDNFQSRRPNTSFCFLDIRSPGLGDTAMYLCATSRGGLAGVNEQFFGPGTRLTVL.

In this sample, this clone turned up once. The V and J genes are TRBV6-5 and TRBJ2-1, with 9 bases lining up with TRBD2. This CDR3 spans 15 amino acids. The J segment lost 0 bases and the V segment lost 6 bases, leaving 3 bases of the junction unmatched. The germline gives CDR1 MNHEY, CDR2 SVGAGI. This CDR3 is CASSLSGSSYNEQFF. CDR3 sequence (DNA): TGTGCCAGCAGCCTTAGCGGGAGCTCCTACAATGAGCAGTTCTTC.

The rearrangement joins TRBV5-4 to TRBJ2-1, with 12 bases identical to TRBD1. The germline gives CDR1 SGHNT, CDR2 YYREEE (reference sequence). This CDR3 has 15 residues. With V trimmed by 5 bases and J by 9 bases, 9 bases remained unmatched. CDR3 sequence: CASSPPGQGAFEQFF. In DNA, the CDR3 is TGTGCCAGCAGTCCCCCGGGACAGGGGGCGTTTGAGCAGTTCTTC.

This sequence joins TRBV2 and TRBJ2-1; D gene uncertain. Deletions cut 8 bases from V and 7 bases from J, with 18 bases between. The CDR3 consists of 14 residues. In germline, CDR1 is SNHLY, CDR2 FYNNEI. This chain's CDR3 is CASLEFGGSNEQFF. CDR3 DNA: TGTGCCAGCCTAGAGTTTGGCGGTTCAAATGAGCAGTTCTTC.

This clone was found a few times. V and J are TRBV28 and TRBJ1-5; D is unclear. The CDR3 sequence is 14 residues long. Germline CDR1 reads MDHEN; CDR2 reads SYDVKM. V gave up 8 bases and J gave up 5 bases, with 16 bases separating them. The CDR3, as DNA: TGTGCCAGCCATTCCGGCGGGGAATATCAGCCCCAGCATTTT. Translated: CASHSGGEYQPQHF.

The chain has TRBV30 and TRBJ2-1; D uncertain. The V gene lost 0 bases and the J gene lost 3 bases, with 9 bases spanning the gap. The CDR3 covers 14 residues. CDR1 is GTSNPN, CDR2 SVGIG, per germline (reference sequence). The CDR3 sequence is CAWSVQLVYNEQFF. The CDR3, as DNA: TGTGCCTGGAGTGTCCAGCTGGTCTACAATGAGCAGTTCTTC.

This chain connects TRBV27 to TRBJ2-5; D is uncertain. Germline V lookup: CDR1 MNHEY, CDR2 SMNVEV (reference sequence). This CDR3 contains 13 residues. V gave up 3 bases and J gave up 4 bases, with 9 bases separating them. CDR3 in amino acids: CASSFLVGETQYF. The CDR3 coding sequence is TGTGCCAGCAGTTTTTTGGTAGGAGAGACCCAGTACTTC.